This record looks at one T cell receptor (beta chain) sequence and its context. CDR1 and CDR2 (germline): DFQATT, SNEGSKA (reference sequence). V lost 5 bases, J lost 1 base, and 12 bases lay in between. This CDR3 contains 14 residues. The data derive from a study of human T cells and chemical hapten exposure. TCRdb used MiXCR to reprocess the RACE reads, holding one entry per CDR3 protein. The table has 100,000 to 150,000 distinct CDR3 sequences, about 11% seen once. As to time point: patch test 3, about 24 weeks after DPC sensitization. This sample's treatment: therapeutic diphenylcyclopropenone sensitization with weekly scalp DPC.

The input for sequencing was whole blood, taken in connection with sensitization to the hapten diphenylcyclopropenone (DPC). V gene TRBV20-1 combines with J gene TRBJ1-3; no reliable D call. The sequence derives from a woman in her 50s with alopecia areata. Some clones in this sample may be carry-over from other donors' samples. CDR3 nucleotides: TGCAGTGCTTCTAAGGGAGGATCTGGAAACACCATATATTTT. Translation: CSASKGGSGNTIYF.